The 23 T cell receptor beta chains below were found in one sample sequenced in a study of blood T cell repertoires in COVID-19. The assay was immunoSEQ multiplex PCR, and TCRdb's table has in-frame clones only and misses some. The repertoire holds around 200,000 clones, with less than 85% as singletons. Sequenced input: PBMCs or T cells enriched from blood (not recorded which). Every receptor here comes from a man in his forties who had recovered from COVID-19.

V is TRBV6-5 and J is TRBJ2-3; a possible D gene is TRBD1 (6 bases). In germline, CDR1 is MNHEY, CDR2 SVGAGI. This CDR3 spans 14 amino acids. V was cut by 2 bases and J by 4 bases, with 10 bases left in between. This CDR3 is CASSYARGADTQYF. In nucleotides, the CDR3 is TGTGCCAGCAGTTACGCCAGGGGCGCAGATACGCAGTATTTT.

This chain joins TRBV28 and TRBJ1-6; TRBD1 is a possible D gene (6 bases). CDR1 is MDHEN and CDR2 is SYDVKM in the germline V gene. With 6 bases removed from V and 4 bases from J, the gap between germline ends came to 10 bases. The CDR3 consists of 14 residues. The CDR3 coding sequence is TGTGCCAGCAGGCCCCAGGGGTATAATTCACCCCTCCACTTT. This translates into CASRPQGYNSPLHF. Full variable domain (missing parts from reference TRBV28 and TRBJ1-6): DVKVTQSSRYLVKRTGEKVFLECVQDMDHENMFWYRQDPGLGLRLIYFSYDVKMKEKGDIPEGYSVSREKKERFSLILESASTNQTSMYLCASRPQGYNSPLHFGNGTRLTVT.

The V and J genes are TRBV10-3 and TRBJ2-2, with 15 bases fitting TRBD2. Germline V CDR1 and CDR2: ENHRY, SYGVKD. With V trimmed by 10 bases and J by 6 bases, 6 bases remained unmatched. This CDR3 spans 15 amino acids. The CDR3 DNA sequence: TGTGCCAGCGGAGGACTAGCGGGAGGGCCCGGGGAGCTGTTTTTT. It specifies CASGGLAGGPGELFF.

This clone was counted once. The chain joins TRBV5-5 to TRBJ2-7, with 11 bases matching TRBD1. After removal of 3 bases from V and 3 bases from J, the junction contained 2 bases not matched to a gene. Germline CDR1 reads SGHKS; CDR2 reads YYEKEE (reference sequence). CDR3 length equals 14 residues. CDR3 protein: CASSSGTGGYEQYF. As DNA, the CDR3 is TGTGCCAGCAGCTCCGGGACAGGGGGCTACGAGCAGTACTTC.

The chain links TRBV4-2 to TRBJ1-4, with D maybe TRBD1 (6 bases). CDR1 and CDR2 (germline): LGHNA, YNFKEQ. V was pared by 0 bases and J by 4 bases, with 9 bases between. The CDR3 runs 15 residues. The CDR3, as DNA: TGTGCCAGCAGCCAAGACGACAGGATTAATGAAAAACTGTTTTTT. Its protein is CASSQDDRINEKLFF.

This chain connects TRBV24-1 to TRBJ1-2; 8 bases are a match to TRBD1. V shed 5 bases, J shed 7 bases, and the junction held 8 bases outside the gene matches. The CDR3 spans 14 residues. Per germline, CDR1 KGHDR and CDR2 SFDVKD. CDR3 sequence (DNA): TGTGCCACCAGTGGAAGACAGGGGTTCGGTGGCTACACCTTC. Encoded protein: CATSGRQGFGGYTF.

V gene TRBV23-1 combines with J gene TRBJ1-5; the match to TRBD1 covers 8 bases. TRBV23-1 is flagged as an ORF with uncertain function. The V and J ends lost 6 bases and 5 bases, in that order; junction bases with no gene match: 9. This CDR3 is 15 amino acids long. In DNA form, the CDR3 reads TGCGCCAGCAGCCCCGGATCAGGGGGCGATCAGCCCCAGCATTTT. Encoded protein: CASSPGSGGDQPQHF.

The chain links TRBV10-3 to TRBJ1-5; D gene unclear. The CDR3 covers 15 residues. V was trimmed by 4 bases and J by 2 bases, leaving 12 bases between them. Germline CDR1 reads ENHRY; CDR2 reads SYGVKD. This CDR3 reads CAISGGDFGNQPQHF. The CDR3 region has the DNA TGTGCCATCAGTGGCGGAGACTTTGGCAATCAGCCCCAGCATTTT.

The chain employs TRBV29-1 and TRBJ2-1; TRBD1 matches at 7 bases. Germline V lookup: CDR1 SQVTM, CDR2 ANQGSEA. Unmatched junction bases numbered 4, after V lost 7 bases and J lost 1 base. The CDR3 is 13 amino acids. The CDR3 spells CSDRQGSYNEQFF. The CDR3 bases are TGCAGCGACAGACAGGGTTCCTACAATGAGCAGTTCTTC.

The chain links TRBV19 to TRBJ1-5; 7 bases map to TRBD1. The CDR3 spans 14 residues. The germline CDR1 and CDR2 sequences are LNHDA and SQIVND (reference sequence). Trimming removed 6 bases from V and 7 bases from J; junction bases left unmatched: 9. The CDR3 nucleotides are TGTGCCAGTAGCCCTGACAGGGATATGCAGCCCCAGCATTTT. It codes for CASSPDRDMQPQHF.

This clone has just a few counts. V is TRBV6-9 and J is TRBJ2-7, with TRBD2 as a possible D gene (5 bases). CDR1 MNHGY and CDR2 SVAAGI come from the germline V gene. The CDR3 sequence is 16 residues long. V gave up 10 bases and J gave up 3 bases, with 25 bases separating them. The chain's CDR3 is CAMVQRAELVHYEQYF. In nucleotides, the CDR3 is TGTGCCATGGTCCAGAGGGCAGAGCTGGTCCACTACGAGCAGTACTTC.

The chain employs TRBV6-1 and TRBJ2-7, with 8 bases fitting TRBD2. CDR1 is MNHNS, CDR2 SASEGT, per germline. Trimming removed 1 base from V and 4 bases from J; junction bases left unmatched: 9. The CDR3 covers 16 residues. CDR3 residues: CASSEDGREGRYEQYF. As DNA, the CDR3 is TGTGCCAGCAGTGAAGATGGACGGGAGGGCCGGTACGAGCAGTACTTC.

The chain links TRBV5-6 to TRBJ1-3; a weak D match, TRBD1 (6 bases). Germline V gene sequence: CDR1 SGHDT, CDR2 YYEEEE. The CDR3 covers 13 residues. Trimming removed 3 bases from V and 10 bases from J, with 14 bases in between. The chain's CDR3 is CASSSNRVGTIYF. CDR3 nucleotides: TGTGCCAGCAGCTCAAACAGGGTTGGAACCATATATTTT.

The rearrangement joins TRBV18 to TRBJ1-2; 8 bases line up with TRBD1. CDR3 length equals 17 residues. Germline V gene sequence: CDR1 KGHSH, CDR2 LQKENI. Trimming removed 0 bases from V and 6 bases from J; junction bases left unmatched: 12. Here the CDR3 DNA reads TGTGCCAGCTCACCACCGGTGTTTTTGCAGGGGGCGAATGGCTACACCTTC. Translated: CASSPPVFLQGANGYTF.

This clone was seen just once. V gene TRBV6-5 combines with J gene TRBJ2-2; no definite D call. The germline V and J ends were trimmed by 2 bases and 4 bases, with 5 bases remaining between them. CDR1 and CDR2 (germline): MNHEY, SVGAGI. The CDR3 has 13 amino acids. CDR3 region: CASSYGSTGELFF. CDR3 nucleotide sequence: TGTGCCAGCAGTTACGGCTCCACCGGGGAGCTGTTTTTT.

The rearrangement links TRBV5-6 to TRBJ2-7, with TRBD2 matching over 7 bases. The V and J ends lost 5 bases and 3 bases, in that order; junction bases with no gene match: 5. CDR1 is SGHDT and CDR2 is YYEEEE in the germline V gene. The CDR3 extends over 13 amino acids. The CDR3 bases are TGTGCCAGCAGTCCAGGGAGGGACTACGAGCAGTACTTC. Its translation is CASSPGRDYEQYF.

The V and J genes are TRBV19 and TRBJ1-5; D possibly corresponds to TRBD1 (6 bases). Between the trimmed V and J ends, which lost 8 bases and 0 bases, there was a span of 14 bases. In germline, CDR1 is LNHDA, CDR2 SQIVND (reference sequence). The CDR3 is 15 amino acids. CDR3 bases: TGTGCCAGTTGCAGGGGCTTCAATAGCAATCAGCCCCAGCATTTT. Its protein product is CASCRGFNSNQPQHF.

The rearrangement links TRBV11-2 to TRBJ2-3, with D maybe TRBD1 (5 bases). Germline V gene sequence: CDR1 SGHAT, CDR2 FQNNGV. The CDR3 loop spans 19 amino acids. V was shortened by 1 base and J by 0 bases, with 20 bases between the two germline ends. DNA of the CDR3: TGTGCCAGCAGCTTAGTTCGCCGAATAGGGGCCACTAGCACAGATACGCAGTATTTT. It codes for CASSLVRRIGATSTDTQYF. The full variable domain, completed using reference TRBV11-2 and TRBJ2-3, is EAGVAQSPRYKIIEKRQSVAFWCNPISGHATLYWYQQILGQGPKLLIQFQNNGVVDDSQLPKDRFSAERLKGVDSTLKIQPAKLEDSAVYLCASSLVRRIGATSTDTQYFGPGTRLTVL.

The chain couples TRBV28 to TRBJ2-5; tentatively, D is TRBD1 (5 bases). Germline CDR1 is MDHEN and CDR2 is SYDVKM. The CDR3 extends over 13 amino acids. Between the trimmed V and J ends, which lost 6 bases and 5 bases, there was a span of 13 bases. CDR3 residues: CASSVQGTETQYF. CDR3 nucleotide sequence: TGTGCCAGCAGCGTTCAGGGTACGGAGACCCAGTACTTC.

V gene TRBV7-2 combines with J gene TRBJ2-3; D is undetermined. Looked up from germline, CDR1 is SGHTA and CDR2 is FQGNSA. The CDR3 is 13 residues long. V was cut by 4 bases and J by 0 bases, with 5 bases left in between. DNA of the CDR3: TGTGCCAGCAGCTCCCAGAGCACAGATACGCAGTATTTT. Encoded protein: CASSSQSTDTQYF.

The J gene is TRBJ1-1, the V gene TRBV10-3; tentatively, D is TRBD1 (5 bases). The germline gives CDR1 ENHRY, CDR2 SYGVKD. The CDR3 is 13 residues long. V was cut by 4 bases and J by 1 base, with 7 bases left in between. The CDR3 sequence is CAISVGGNTEAFF. The CDR3 DNA sequence: TGTGCCATCAGTGTCGGGGGGAACACTGAAGCTTTCTTT.

CDR3 protein: CASSYRQVEKLFF. DNA for the CDR3: TGTGCCAGCAGTTACCGACAGGTCGAAAAACTGTTTTTT. The chain couples TRBV6-5 to TRBJ1-4; D may be TRBD1 (6 bases). V was trimmed by 2 bases and J by 8 bases, leaving 9 bases between them. CDR3 length: 13 amino acids. The germline CDR1 and CDR2 sequences are MNHEY and SVGAGI.

The chain carries TRBV13 and TRBJ1-4; D gene uncertain. Trimming took off 7 bases at V and 8 bases at J, with 14 bases between the two ends. This CDR3 region has 13 residues. Germline V gene data show CDR1 as PRHDT and CDR2 as FYEKMQ (reference sequence). The CDR3 nucleotides read TGTGCCAGCACGGAAGACGGAGGGGAAAAACTGTTTTTT. It translates to CASTEDGGEKLFF.